This T cell receptor beta chain was sequenced in a study of radiation and T cells in renal cell carcinoma. Time point here: blood 4 weeks post-SBRT, at nephrectomy. Treatment here: 15 Gy SBRT to primary tumor, nephrectomy 4 weeks later. Nephrectomy followed 15 Gy stereotactic body radiation by 4 weeks. TCRdb keeps only in-frame clones here, not all; method: immunoSEQ multiplex PCR. The sample has tens of thousands of clones, roughly 83% seen once. The germline gives CDR1 SGHDT, CDR2 YYEEEE. V was pared by 2 bases and J by 0 bases, with 5 bases between. CDR3 size: 14 residues. The receptor comes from a woman aged 60-75 years with renal cell carcinoma. The chain recombines TRBV5-6 with TRBJ2-2; D call uncertain. The material was blood, obtained from a patient whose treatment included radiotherapy and nephrectomy. The DNA of the CDR3 is TGTGCCAGCAGCTTACGGGCGAACACCGGGGAGCTGTTTTTT. This gives the protein CASSLRANTGELFF. Based on the CDR3 plus reference TRBV5-6 and TRBJ2-2, the full variable domain is DAGVTQSPTHLIKTRGQQVTLRCSPKSGHDTVSWYQQALGQGPQFIFQYYEEEERQRGNFPDRFSGHQFPNYSSELNVNALLLGDSALYLCASSLRANTGELFFGEGSRLTVL.